Here is one TCR beta chain with its context. The target antigen is unknown. The data were obtained in a study of a mutant IDH1 vaccine in newly diagnosed glioma. Noted time point: week 11, during vaccination. A single vaccine dose contained 300 ug of mutant IDH1 20-mer peptide, and topical imiquimod was used with it. Assay: immunoSEQ multiplex PCR; the TCRdb copy retains only in-frame clones and omits some. The sample consists of over 60,000 clones, 89% of them appearing once. This receptor was obtained from a man aged 35-49 years with glioma. The source was PBMCs, collected from a glioma patient whose treatment included an IDH1 peptide vaccine.

CDR3 bases: TGTGCCAGCAGTCCCCTAATGGGGAATCAGCCCCAGCATTTT. Encoded protein: CASSPLMGNQPQHF. The chain couples TRBV2 to TRBJ1-5, with D hard to call. CDR3 length: 14 amino acids. Germline-derived CDR1 and CDR2 are SNHLY and FYNNEI. V lost 5 bases to trimming and J lost 4 bases, with 12 bases between them.